The rows below give T cell receptor beta chains drawn from one sample of a study of shared clonotypes between healthy human individuals. Generated by immunoSEQ multiplex PCR, the TCRdb table keeps only in-frame clones and is missing some. The repertoire has approximately 95,000 clones, about 68% of them found once; the top ten carry 35% to 55%. Sequences were obtained from memory CD8+ T cells sorted from blood. These receptors came from a young man in good health. Both conserved end residues are part of each CDR3. Fields, in order: V gene, J gene, CDR3 protein.

>TRBV10-1|TRBJ2-3
CASSELAVDTQYF
>TRBV29-1|TRBJ2-2
CSAKSGLGDTGELFF
>TRBV28|TRBJ2-3
CASSILGWGDTQYF
>TRBV7-8|TRBJ1-3
CASSPRGASGNTIYF
>TRBV6-1|TRBJ1-2
CASSEAGKNTF
>TRBV29-1|TRBJ2-1
CSVEAGLDYNEQFF
>TRBV25-1|TRBJ2-1
CASSIPSGRNEQFF
>TRBV7-9|TRBJ2-7
CASSLSGEAYEQYF
>TRBV5-1|TRBJ2-1
CASSFIPKTGEQFF
>TRBV7-9|TRBJ1-3
CASSLVAGAADTIYF
>TRBV19|TRBJ1-1
CASSISRDTEAFF
>TRBV7-9|TRBJ2-1
CASSLDHEQFF
>TRBV4-3|TRBJ2-5
CASSQEETQYF
>TRBV28|TRBJ2-1
CASSFRPNEQFF
>TRBV2|TRBJ1-4
CASSERDRPNNEKLFF
>TRBV28|TRBJ2-2
CASSSLASGSALFF
>TRBV5-8|TRBJ2-1
CASSLEGGNEQFF
>TRBV7-6|TRBJ2-5
CASSLGPHLETQYF
>TRBV29-1|TRBJ2-1
CSVVLAGDHNEQFF
>TRBV5-1|TRBJ2-7
CASRKRDSYYEQYF
>TRBV2|TRBJ1-2
CASSEIRPRGYTF
>TRBV7-9|TRBJ1-1
CASSLILAGTEAFF
>TRBV27|TRBJ1-5
CASSPGTDYNQPQHF
>TRBV29-1|TRBJ2-1
CSVEGRRTQYNEQFF
>TRBV10-3|TRBJ2-6
CAIGDRGSVANVLTF
>TRBV18|TRBJ1-2
CASSPPARGHYGYTF
>TRBV20-1|TRBJ1-1
CRGAGGTEAFF
>TRBV19|TRBJ2-1
CASSNPPVNEQFF
>TRBV19|TRBJ2-1
CASSIVGQGTNEQFF
>TRBV15|TRBJ2-2
CATSRGLAGLGELFF
>TRBV30|TRBJ2-1
CAWSPTSYNEQFF
>TRBV10-2|TRBJ2-7
CASSGQSYEQYF
>TRBV4-2|TRBJ2-3
CASSQDLTSGNGRTDTQYF
>TRBV27|TRBJ2-7
CASSLFQVPIPLYEQYF
>TRBV4-1|TRBJ2-1
CASSQELNSYNEQFF
>TRBV6-1|TRBJ1-1
CASSEKGLGTEAFF
>TRBV9|TRBJ2-1
CASSVGLIILPNEQFF
>TRBV5-1|TRBJ2-5
CASTLGGVAQETQYF
>TRBV2|TRBJ2-7
CASSTDRLYEQYF
>TRBV25-1|TRBJ2-7
CASQKLDTGEYEQYF
>TRBV28|TRBJ2-5
CASSSGTSGAETQYF
>TRBV28|TRBJ2-7
CASSLPGDQTYEQYF
>TRBV5-5|TRBJ2-6
CASSSDSSGANVLTF
>TRBV7-9|TRBJ2-2
CASSLVRPPELFF